These 29 T cell receptor beta chains came from one sample sequenced in a study of OX40 agonist ivuxolimab in advanced cancers. Produced via immunoSEQ multiplex PCR; TCRdb's table is partial and in-frame only. Here the sample spans roughly 15,000 clones, roughly 78% being singletons. The sample was CD4+ or CD8+ T cells sorted from blood, taken in a trial of the OX40 agonist ivuxolimab. These receptors were collected from an adult with an advanced solid tumor such as melanoma, head and neck, liver or kidney cancer.

The rearrangement uses TRBV30 and TRBJ1-1, with no clear D. Germline V gene sequence: CDR1 GTSNPN, CDR2 SVGIG (reference sequence). V lost 2 bases and J 4 bases, leaving 11 bases between the germline ends. The CDR3 covers 13 residues. Here the CDR3 reads CAWSTEGSTEAFF. CDR3 sequence (DNA): TGTGCCTGGAGTACGGAGGGCTCCACTGAAGCTTTCTTT.

The genes are TRBV7-2 and TRBJ2-5; D gene unclear. The CDR3 length is 13 residues. Per germline, CDR1 SGHTA and CDR2 FQGNSA. V lost 0 bases and J lost 5, with 7 bases in between. The CDR3 nucleotides read TGTGCCAGCAGCTTAGCAGTGGAGGAGACCCAGTACTTC. This codes for CASSLAVEETQYF.

V and J are TRBV10-3 and TRBJ1-1, with D hard to call. CDR3 length equals 12 residues. Germline assignment: CDR1 ENHRY and CDR2 SYGVKD. V was cut by 10 bases and J by 5 bases, with 14 bases left in between. The CDR3 DNA reads as TGTGCCACCTCTCCCCTGGGTACTGAAGCTTTCTTT. Protein: CATSPLGTEAFF.

On this clone: Different DNA sequences within this sample yield the same CDR3. The gene calls are TRBV28 and TRBJ2-7, with D perhaps given as TRBD1 or TRBD2 (5 bases each). The CDR3 totals 16 residues. CDR1 is MDHEN and CDR2 is SYDVKM in the germline V gene. Trimming took 3 bases from V and 4 from J, leaving 19 bases between them. CDR3 loop: CASSFPFRDGGYEQYF. CDR3 in DNA: TGTGCCAGCAGTTTTCCATTCCGGGACGGTGGATACGAGCAGTACTTC.

The rearrangement links TRBV18 to TRBJ2-5, with D perhaps TRBD1 (6 bases). The V and J ends lost 6 bases and 2 bases respectively, with 16 bases between them. The CDR3 contains 15 residues. The germline V gene has CDR1 KGHSH and CDR2 LQKENI. The CDR3 sequence is CASSLQNRGQETQYF. The CDR3 DNA reads TGTGCCAGCTCCCTACAGAATAGGGGGCAAGAGACCCAGTACTTC.

This clone was recorded a few times. The chain employs TRBV11-2 and TRBJ1-3; D unresolved. The CDR3 runs to 15 residues. Germline values: CDR1 SGHAT, CDR2 FQNNGV. The V gene lost 3 bases and the J gene lost 0 bases, with 9 bases spanning the gap. DNA of the CDR3: TGTGCCAGCAGCTTCCGGGCAATCTCTGGAAACACCATATATTTT. As protein: CASSFRAISGNTIYF.

The chain is built from TRBV7-9 and TRBJ2-7, with D perhaps assigned TRBD1 or TRBD2 (6 bases each). CDR3 length equals 15 residues. Trimming cost V 5 bases and J 6 bases, with 20 bases left between them. Germline loops: CDR1 SEHNR, CDR2 FQNEAQ (reference sequence). This CDR3 reads CASSQKIGGNFEQYF. In DNA form, the CDR3 reads TGTGCCAGCAGCCAAAAGATCGGGGGCAACTTCGAGCAGTACTTC.

The rearrangement links TRBV11-1 to TRBJ2-1; D tentatively reads TRBD1 or TRBD2 (5 bases each). CDR1 is SGHAT, CDR2 FQDESV, per germline (reference sequence). There are 14 residues in the CDR3. V was shortened by 1 base and J by 8 bases, with 12 bases between the two germline ends. CDR3 sequence: CASSLDQGRDEQFF. The DNA of the CDR3 is TGTGCCAGCAGCTTAGATCAGGGACGCGATGAGCAGTTCTTC.

The genes are TRBV7-8 and TRBJ2-1; 11 bases agree with TRBD2. CDR1 and CDR2 from the germline V gene are SGHVS and FQNEAQ. The CDR3 is made up of 15 amino acids. V was clipped by 6 bases and J by 7 bases; unmatched bases: 8. The DNA for the CDR3 is TGTGCCAGCAGTCCCTTAGCGGGAGGGCTGAATGAGCAGTTCTTC. This sequence encodes CASSPLAGGLNEQFF.

This clone has just a few counts. This chain joins TRBV28 and TRBJ1-2; D ambiguous. CDR1 is MDHEN, CDR2 SYDVKM, per germline. Trimming shortened V by 3 bases and J by 7 bases, and 12 bases separated the two germline ends. This CDR3 is 13 amino acids long. For the CDR3, the DNA is TGTGCCAGCAGTTTCCAGGCGGTCGGTGGCTACACCTTC. Amino acid sequence: CASSFQAVGGYTF.

CDR3 bases: TGTGCCAGTAGCATAACAGGGATACGGACCGGGGAGCTGTTTTTT. Amino acid sequence: CASSITGIRTGELFF. The chain combines TRBV19 with TRBJ2-2; D perhaps matches TRBD1 (6 bases). Germline V gene lookup returns CDR1 LNHDA and CDR2 SQIVND (reference sequence). The CDR3 runs to 15 residues. The V end lost 6 bases, the J end lost 5 bases, and 16 bases lay between the germline ends.

This clone was detected only a few times. The chain combines TRBV29-1 with TRBJ2-1; D may be TRBD2 (5 bases). This CDR3 is built from 11 residues. Germline CDR1 SQVTM, CDR2 ANQGSEA. The germline V and J ends were trimmed by 4 bases and 6 bases, with 7 bases remaining between them. The CDR3 sequence is CSVAEGNEQFF. As DNA, the CDR3 is TGCAGCGTTGCCGAGGGCAATGAGCAGTTCTTC.

The gene calls are TRBV2 and TRBJ1-1; D is unclear. CDR3 length: 14 residues. V was trimmed by 6 bases and J by 2 bases, leaving 13 bases between them. Germline V lookup: CDR1 SNHLY, CDR2 FYNNEI. The CDR3, as DNA: TGTGCCAGCAGGCCCCTACAGCACAACACTGAAGCTTTCTTT. Translating it yields CASRPLQHNTEAFF.

This rearrangement joins TRBV11-2 to TRBJ2-5; tentatively, D is TRBD2 (6 bases). V dropped 5 bases and J dropped 2 bases, with 18 bases sitting between them. The CDR3 contains 16 residues. The V gene's germline CDR1 is SGHAT and CDR2 FQNNGV. The CDR3, as DNA: TGTGCCAGCAGCCCACCGTCTAGCGTGTTACAAGAGACCCAGTACTTC. Protein product: CASSPPSSVLQETQYF.

This clone has only a few counts. The gene calls are TRBV2 and TRBJ2-1; 7 bases match TRBD2. V shed 5 bases and J 1 base; nucleotides not matched to a gene: 8. The CDR3 length is 16 residues. Germline assignment: CDR1 SNHLY and CDR2 FYNNEI. As DNA, the CDR3 is TGTGCCAGCAGTTGGGAGGGCCTCGGGTCCTACAATGAGCAGTTCTTC. Translated, it gives CASSWEGLGSYNEQFF.

The chain links TRBV5-4 to TRBJ1-1, with a tentative D call TRBD1 (6 bases). The length of the CDR3 is 14 residues. Germline loops: CDR1 SGHNT, CDR2 YYREEE (reference sequence). Between the trimmed V and J ends, which lost 2 bases and 0 bases, there was a span of 8 bases. The CDR3 here is CASSLRTVNTEAFF. Here the CDR3 DNA reads TGTGCCAGCAGCTTACGGACAGTGAACACTGAAGCTTTCTTT.

The chain recombines TRBV20-1 with TRBJ2-7; D is undetermined. The CDR3 extends over 11 amino acids. V was shortened by 1 base and J by 6 bases, with 7 bases between the two germline ends. Germline values: CDR1 DFQATT, CDR2 SNEGSKA (reference sequence). CDR3: CSARVSIEQYF. DNA of the CDR3: TGCAGTGCTAGAGTAAGCATCGAGCAGTACTTC.

The genes are TRBV7-6 and TRBJ2-7; D is tentatively TRBD1 or TRBD2 (6 bases each). The CDR3 totals 14 residues. Germline-derived CDR1 and CDR2 are SGHVS and FNYEAQ. V lost 1 base and J 3 bases, leaving 10 bases between the germline ends. CDR3: CASSLDEGGYEQYF. CDR3 DNA sequence: TGTGCCAGCAGCTTAGACGAGGGGGGCTACGAGCAGTACTTC.

The chain employs TRBV19 and TRBJ1-1; D is perhaps TRBD1 (6 bases). The CDR3 covers 14 residues. V gave up 3 bases and J gave up 4 bases, with 12 bases separating them. The V gene's germline CDR1 is LNHDA and CDR2 SQIVND (reference sequence). The CDR3 sequence is CASSMPGTTTEAFF. The CDR3 coding sequence is TGTGCCAGTAGTATGCCAGGGACAACCACTGAAGCTTTCTTT.

The rearrangement joins TRBV9 to TRBJ2-7; 10 positions agree with TRBD2. The germline V gene has CDR1 SGDLS and CDR2 YYNGEE. J gave up 6 bases and V 2 bases, and 11 bases lay outside the gene matches. The CDR3 runs 16 residues. The CDR3 reads CASSVGTLAGAPEQYF. As DNA, the CDR3 is TGTGCCAGCAGCGTCGGGACTCTAGCGGGAGCTCCCGAGCAGTACTTC.

This chain joins TRBV19 and TRBJ1-1; 9 nucleotides line up with TRBD1. The germline gives CDR1 LNHDA, CDR2 SQIVND (reference sequence). CDR3 length: 12 residues. The junction had 1 base not matched to a gene; V was cut back by 6 bases and J by 5 bases. CDR3 sequence (DNA): TGTGCCAGTAGGACAGGGGGAACTGAAGCTTTCTTT. Protein product: CASRTGGTEAFF.

The rearrangement joins TRBV29-1 to TRBJ2-5; D unclear. This CDR3 region has 11 residues. Germline CDR1 is SQVTM and CDR2 is ANQGSEA. Trimming took 6 bases from V and 1 from J, leaving 6 bases between them. The CDR3 sequence is CSVSSQETQYF. In DNA form, the CDR3 reads TGCAGCGTCTCTAGCCAAGAGACCCAGTACTTC.

The V call is TRBV12-5, the J call TRBJ2-2; D may be TRBD1 or TRBD2 (6 bases each). Germline CDR1 is LGHNT and CDR2 is FRNRAP. V was pared by 3 bases and J by 5 bases, with 13 bases between. This CDR3 has 15 residues. CDR3 protein: CASGFAGGRTGELFF. In DNA form, the CDR3 reads TGTGCTAGTGGTTTCGCCGGGGGCAGGACCGGGGAGCTGTTTTTT. The entire variable domain, with the rest obtained from reference TRBV12-5 and TRBJ2-2, is as follows: DARVTQTPRHKVTEMGQEVTMRCQPILGHNTVFWYRQTMMQGLELLAYFRNRAPLDDSGMPKDRFSAEMPDATLATLKIQPSEPRDSAVYFCASGFAGGRTGELFFGEGSRLTVL.

J is TRBJ2-5 and V is TRBV7-2; D is ambiguous. The ends were cut back, 4 bases at V and 4 bases at J, with 7 bases in the middle. Germline V gives CDR1 SGHTA, CDR2 FQGNSA. The CDR3 contains 12 residues. CDR3 amino acids: CASSSLLETQYF. DNA for the CDR3: TGTGCCAGCAGCTCCCTGTTAGAGACCCAGTACTTC.

This clone turned up a few times. The CDR3 DNA is TGTGCCATCAGTGGGGTCCAGGGGGATGATCTCAATGAGCAGTTCTTC. This encodes CAISGVQGDDLNEQFF. J is TRBJ2-1 and V is TRBV10-3, with TRBD1 identical over 7 bases. The CDR3 runs 16 residues. Germline V gene lookup returns CDR1 ENHRY and CDR2 SYGVKD. The trim removed 4 bases at V and 6 bases at J, leaving 12 bases unmatched.

V is TRBV19 and J is TRBJ1-1; D possibly corresponds to TRBD1 (5 bases). Trimming shortened V by 7 bases and J by 1 base, and 10 bases separated the two germline ends. Per germline, CDR1 LNHDA and CDR2 SQIVND (reference sequence). The CDR3 totals 13 residues. DNA for the CDR3: TGTGCCAGTAAGTTCGGGGCGAACACTGAAGCTTTCTTT. Protein product: CASKFGANTEAFF.

This rearrangement joins TRBV28 to TRBJ2-2; possible D gene TRBD1, 6 bases. CDR3 length equals 15 residues. Trimming removed 6 bases from V and 6 bases from J, with 17 bases in between. CDR1 and CDR2 from the germline V gene are MDHEN and SYDVKM. CDR3: CASSLPTGWAGELFF. The CDR3 region has the DNA TGTGCCAGCAGCCTTCCCACAGGGTGGGCCGGGGAGCTGTTTTTT.

This clone showed up just once. The V and J genes are TRBV6-1 and TRBJ1-1, with no clear D. This CDR3 spans 12 amino acids. Deletions cut 1 base from V and 7 bases from J, with 7 bases between. CDR1 and CDR2 from the germline V gene are MNHNS and SASEGT. Here the CDR3 reads CASSEGGFEAFF. As DNA, the CDR3 is TGTGCCAGCAGTGAAGGAGGGTTTGAAGCTTTCTTT.

The chain is built from TRBV27 and TRBJ2-1; D possibly matches TRBD1 or TRBD2 (7 bases each). The V end lost 6 bases, the J end lost 4 bases, and 13 bases lay between the germline ends. Looked up from germline, CDR1 is MNHEY and CDR2 is SMNVEV (reference sequence). CDR3 length equals 14 residues. DNA for the CDR3: TGTGCCAGCAGCTCCAGGGGGGGATACAATGAGCAGTTCTTC. It codes for CASSSRGGYNEQFF.